Below, 10 T cell receptor beta chains from the same sample are listed, as sequenced in a study of Ad26.COV2.S vaccination and SARS-CoV-2 variants. The data were produced by immunoSEQ multiplex PCR, yet TCRdb's version contains in-frame clones alone and is incomplete. The data hold 350,000 to 400,000 clones, with approximately 90% observed a single time. Treatment of the sample: 15 to 20 received Ad26.COV2.S at low or high dose, single or two shots; about 5 received placebo; per-sample allocation not given. The samples were gathered on day 63 after the first injection of vaccine or placebo. This sample comprised peripheral blood, obtained in a trial of Ad26.COV2.S vaccine versus placebo. Receptor source: a person aged 18-65 years who received the Ad26.COV2.S COVID-19 vaccine or a placebo.

This clone was found many times. The chain joins TRBV29-1 to TRBJ2-1, with 8 positions matching TRBD1. The CDR3 has 12 residues. Germline CDR1 is SQVTM and CDR2 is ANQGSEA. V dropped 8 bases and J dropped 5; count of bases not matched to a gene: 5. The CDR3 DNA sequence: TGCAGCTCCGGGACAGGCAACAATGAGCAGTTCTTC. It codes for CSSGTGNNEQFF.

In regard to this clone: This CDR3 is also generated by other DNA sequences in the sample. This chain joins TRBV9 and TRBJ1-3; D call uncertain. V lost 0 bases and J 0 bases, leaving 10 bases between the germline ends. Germline assignment: CDR1 SGDLS and CDR2 YYNGEE. The CDR3 is 16 residues long. The CDR3 reads CASSVVGRSSGNTIYF. DNA of the CDR3: TGTGCCAGCAGCGTAGTAGGAAGGAGCTCTGGAAACACCATATATTTT.

The genes are TRBV9 and TRBJ2-1; 7 bases line up with TRBD2. The V gene's germline CDR1 is SGDLS and CDR2 YYNGEE. The CDR3 length is 17 residues. Trimming took 4 bases from V and 0 from J; bases not matched to a gene: 10. The CDR3, as DNA: TGTGCCAGCAGCACCCCCATGGGCGGGGGCTCCTACAATGAGCAGTTCTTC. Translation gives CASSTPMGGGSYNEQFF. The whole variable domain, filled in from reference TRBV9 and TRBJ2-1, reads DSGVTQTPKHLITATGQRVTLRCSPRSGDLSVYWYQQSLDQGLQFLIQYYNGEERAKGNILERFSAQQFPDLHSELNLSSLELGDSALYFCASSTPMGGGSYNEQFFGPGTRLTVL.

This clone has just one count. The chain couples TRBV6-6 to TRBJ1-5; 9 bases line up with TRBD1. The CDR3 is made up of 16 amino acids. With 6 bases clipped from V and 0 bases from J, the junction kept 6 bases outside the gene matches. From germline, CDR1 is MNHNY and CDR2 SVGAGI (reference sequence). The CDR3 region is CASRAQGAFSNQPQHF. CDR3 coding DNA: TGTGCCAGCAGAGCACAGGGGGCCTTTAGCAATCAGCCCCAGCATTTT.

The chain is built from TRBV28 and TRBJ1-5; maybe TRBD1 (6 bases). Germline CDR1 and CDR2: MDHEN and SYDVKM. V dropped 4 bases and J dropped 0 bases, with 10 bases sitting between them. The CDR3 loop spans 15 amino acids. This CDR3 reads CASSYGQYSNQPQHF. The CDR3, as DNA: TGTGCCAGCAGTTATGGACAGTATAGCAATCAGCCCCAGCATTTT.

DNA for the CDR3: TGTGCCAGCTGGACTAGCGGCTCCTACGAGCAGTACTTC. Translation gives CASWTSGSYEQYF. The rearrangement links TRBV6-5 to TRBJ2-7; TRBD2 agrees at 10 bases. The junction had 1 base not matched to a gene; V was cut back by 8 bases and J by 0 bases. The CDR3 is made up of 13 amino acids. Germline V gives CDR1 MNHEY, CDR2 SVGAGI.

The chain links TRBV27 to TRBJ2-1; TRBD2 matches at 13 bases. Trimming took 2 bases from V and 15 from J; bases not matched to a gene: 4. The CDR3 totals 13 residues. Germline CDR1 is MNHEY and CDR2 is SMNVEV (reference sequence). Here the CDR3 DNA reads TGTGCCAGCAGTTTAGGACTAGCGGGAGAAAGGTTCTTC. Encoded protein: CASSLGLAGERFF.

The J gene is TRBJ2-3, the V gene TRBV4-3; D may correspond to TRBD1 or TRBD2 (5 bases each). The CDR3 is 13 amino acids. The germline CDR1 and CDR2 sequences are LGHNA and YSLEER. V dropped 0 bases and J dropped 4 bases, with 5 bases sitting between them. For the CDR3, the DNA is TGCGCCAGCAGCCAAGAGGGGGCAGATACGCAGTATTTT. As protein: CASSQEGADTQYF.

V usage is TRBV9 and J usage is TRBJ2-7, with TRBD1 matching 7 bases. Germline V gene sequence: CDR1 SGDLS, CDR2 YYNGEE. The CDR3 totals 15 residues. V dropped 6 bases and J dropped 0; count of bases not matched to a gene: 9. The CDR3 protein is CASNPRGSSSYEQYF. DNA of the CDR3: TGTGCCAGCAACCCCAGGGGGTCAAGCTCCTACGAGCAGTACTTC.

The chain carries TRBV15 and TRBJ1-5; no clear D gene. The CDR3 extends over 15 amino acids. V gave up 2 bases and J gave up 0 bases, with 8 bases separating them. Germline V gene lookup returns CDR1 LNHNV and CDR2 YYDKDF (reference sequence). CDR3 amino acids: CATSRRDHSNQPQHF. The CDR3 nucleotides read TGTGCCACCAGCAGACGTGACCATAGCAATCAGCCCCAGCATTTT.